This T cell receptor (beta chain) comes out of a study of blood T cell repertoires in COVID-19. The method was immunoSEQ multiplex PCR; TCRdb's version includes in-frame clones alone and lacks a portion of them. The sample shows approximately 260,000 clones, roughly 90% of them seen only once. The CDR3 is made up of 17 amino acids. Germline values: CDR1 SGHRS, CDR2 YFSETQ. V lost 0 bases and J lost 0, with 12 bases in between. This clone appeared a single time. This clonotype was sampled from a man in his sixties who had recovered from COVID-19. Sequenced material: peripheral blood. The V call is TRBV5-1, the J call TRBJ2-2; D possibly corresponds to TRBD2 (6 bases). The CDR3: CASSLGPRTTNTGELFF. For the CDR3, the DNA is TGCGCCAGCAGCTTGGGACCCAGGACTACGAACACCGGGGAGCTGTTTTTT.